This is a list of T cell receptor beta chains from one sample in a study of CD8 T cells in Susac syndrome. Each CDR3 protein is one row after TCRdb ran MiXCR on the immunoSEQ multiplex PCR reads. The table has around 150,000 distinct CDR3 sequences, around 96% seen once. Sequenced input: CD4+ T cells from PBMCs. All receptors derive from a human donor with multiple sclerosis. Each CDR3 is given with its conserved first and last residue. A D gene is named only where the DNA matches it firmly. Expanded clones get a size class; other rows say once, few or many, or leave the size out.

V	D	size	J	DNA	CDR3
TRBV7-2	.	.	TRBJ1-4	TGTGCCAGCAGCTTGAACCCGGATCGTAATGAAAAACTGTTTTTT	CASSLNPDRNEKLFF
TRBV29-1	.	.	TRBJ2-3	TGCAGCGCCGAAGGGGTGGTTAGCACAGATACGCAGTATTTT	CSAEGVVSTDTQYF
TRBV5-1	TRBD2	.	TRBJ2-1	TGCGCCAGCAGTATTACAATAACTAGCGGGAGTGACGAGCAGTTCTTC	CASSITITSGSDEQFF
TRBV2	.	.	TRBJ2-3	TGTGCCAGCATTTACACAGATACGCAGTATTTT	CASIYTDTQYF
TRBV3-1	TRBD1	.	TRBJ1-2	TGTGCCAGCAGCCGCGGACAGGGGGCCAACTATGGCTACACCTTC	CASSRGQGANYGYTF
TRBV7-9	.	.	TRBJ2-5	TGTGCCAGCAGCTTAGGCGACATCACCTTAGAGACCCAGTACTTC	CASSLGDITLETQYF
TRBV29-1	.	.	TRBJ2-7	TGCAGCGTCCCAACCGGGAGCTCCTACGAGCAGTACTTC	CSVPTGSSYEQYF
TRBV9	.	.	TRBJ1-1	TGTGCCAGCAGCGTCAGGGGAATAACGAACACTGAAGCTTTCTTT	CASSVRGITNTEAFF
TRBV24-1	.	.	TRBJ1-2	TGTGCCGCTTACAGGGTTGGTGGCTACACCTTC	CAAYRVGGYTF
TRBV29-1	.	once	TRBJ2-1	TGCAGCGTTCAACGCGGCATCTCCTACAATGAGCAGTTCTTC	CSVQRGISYNEQFF
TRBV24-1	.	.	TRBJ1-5	TGTGCCACCAGTGATTTGGGGAAGCCCCAGCATTTT	CATSDLGKPQHF
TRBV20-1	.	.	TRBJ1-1	TGCAGTGCTAGACAGGGAGTCACTGAAGCTTTCTTT	CSARQGVTEAFF
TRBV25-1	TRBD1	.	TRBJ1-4	TGTGCCAGCAGTGATATGACAGGGCTCGATGAAAAACTGTTTTTT	CASSDMTGLDEKLFF
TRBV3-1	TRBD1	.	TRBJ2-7	TGTGCCAGCAGCACGGGACAGGGCTCCTACGAGCAGTACTTC	CASSTGQGSYEQYF
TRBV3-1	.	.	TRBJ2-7	TGTGCCAGCAGCCCCCACGCCCTCTACGAGCAGTACTTC	CASSPHALYEQYF
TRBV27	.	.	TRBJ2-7	TGTGCCAGCAGTTTCGTTCCAGGCCAGCAGTACTTC	CASSFVPGQQYF
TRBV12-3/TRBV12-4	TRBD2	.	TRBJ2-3	TGTGCCAGCAGTCCTACTAGCGGGAGCACGCTCGTTACGCAGTATTTT	CASSPTSGSTLVTQYF
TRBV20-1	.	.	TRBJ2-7	TGCAGTGCCAGCCGACAGGCGGTTTTGCACGAGCAGTACTTC	CSASRQAVLHEQYF
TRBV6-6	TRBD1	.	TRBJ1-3	TGTGCCAGCAGTTACCAGACAGGGACTGGAAACACCATATATTTT	CASSYQTGTGNTIYF